The TCR beta chain under discussion was sequenced for a study of cytomegalovirus exposure and HLA in healthy donors. This CDR3 spans 11 amino acids. Germline CDR1 reads LNHDA; CDR2 reads SQIVND (reference sequence). This clone was seen many times. PCR primers comprised 60 Vbeta and 13 Jbeta primers. Sequencing was performed with immunoSEQ multiplex PCR; in TCRdb, only in-frame clones are kept and a portion is missing. The sample has under 200,000 clones; about four fifths are singletons. The clonotype comes from a male donor in good health and CMV-seropositive. The V call is TRBV19, the J call TRBJ2-2, with D possibly TRBD2 on 5 matching bases. Sample: PBMCs. The CDR3 region is CSEGGTGELFF. CDR3 nucleotides: TGTAGTGAGGGTGGGACCGGGGAGCTGTTTTTT.